The present TCR beta chain was sequenced within a study of blood T cell repertoires in COVID-19 (TCRdb year 2020). Context from the whole study: Collaborator samples came from the United States, Italy and Spain and covered acute and convalescent phases of COVID-19. The prospective study material was composed of cDNA or gDNA derived from T cells, B-cell-depleted T cells, or PBMCs. Deeply sampled blood TCRbeta repertoires from subjects exposed to, actively infected with, or recovered from COVID-19 were included in the dataset. The repertoires were released in a freely available public database intended as a resource for research on the immune response to SARS-CoV-2. The samples were drawn from two sources: the first 160 participants of the ongoing ImmuneRACE study, and fewer than 1,500 subjects contributed by 6 global collaborators. A de-identified subject ID, COVID-19 status, age in years and sex were almost always included in the sample metadata. Where HLA class I and class II types were available, the types were taken from metadata supplied by the sample provider, not from assay-based typing. Broader findings and caveats from the paper: Clinical and demographic metadata were provided uncurated, with the amount varying by source and participant.

Here V drops 4 bases and J drops 2 bases, and the junction holds 9 bases not matched to any gene. CDR1 MNHEY and CDR2 SVGAGI were looked up in the germline V gene. Including cysteine and phenylalanine, the CDR3 has 16 amino acids. Just CDR3 DNA is preserved here, 48 bases in frame from base 1. Worth noting for this clone: The antigen it binds to is not known. No much larger clone is present one base from it, and per-base qualities are unavailable.

The immunoSEQ Assay, a bias-controlled multiplex PCR, was used to amplify TCRbeta CDR3 regions from genomic DNA. The source study handled its data this way. The number of nucleated cells in each sample was estimated from the amplification of reference gene primers within the assay. To quantify the absolute abundance of each unique TCRbeta CDR3 rearrangement, sequence reads were collapsed and filtered. For each sample, productive Simpson clonality was calculated as the square root of Simpson's diversity index over productive rearrangements. TCRdb holds this immuneACCESS table with in-frame rearrangements only. Some clones are missing; in checked studies, unresolved V genes explain under half, and the rest has no known cause. V, J and clone size reflect that table, while D and trimming were determined from the DNA. The sample table shows 120,000 to 150,000 clones, and roughly nine tenths are seen once. The leading ten clones occupy 13% of the sample.

One collaborating source in Seattle enrolled patients while the patients were actively infected and followed the patients over time throughout the course of disease. The collaborating institutions used their own protocols to collect whole blood in K2EDTA tubes. For TCRbeta analysis, collaborators shipped samples as frozen whole blood, isolated PBMCs, or DNA extracted from either of those sample types. The sequencing input was peripheral blood. The TCR originated in a man aged 18 to 29 with COVID-19, enrolled during active disease. The sequence links TRBV6-5 to TRBJ2-7; a stretch of 9 junction bases matches TRBD2. The nucleotide sequence is TGTGCCAGCAGTTCGACCCTAGCGGGGACGACCTACGAGCAGTACTTC. This is translated as CASSSTLAGTTYEQYF.